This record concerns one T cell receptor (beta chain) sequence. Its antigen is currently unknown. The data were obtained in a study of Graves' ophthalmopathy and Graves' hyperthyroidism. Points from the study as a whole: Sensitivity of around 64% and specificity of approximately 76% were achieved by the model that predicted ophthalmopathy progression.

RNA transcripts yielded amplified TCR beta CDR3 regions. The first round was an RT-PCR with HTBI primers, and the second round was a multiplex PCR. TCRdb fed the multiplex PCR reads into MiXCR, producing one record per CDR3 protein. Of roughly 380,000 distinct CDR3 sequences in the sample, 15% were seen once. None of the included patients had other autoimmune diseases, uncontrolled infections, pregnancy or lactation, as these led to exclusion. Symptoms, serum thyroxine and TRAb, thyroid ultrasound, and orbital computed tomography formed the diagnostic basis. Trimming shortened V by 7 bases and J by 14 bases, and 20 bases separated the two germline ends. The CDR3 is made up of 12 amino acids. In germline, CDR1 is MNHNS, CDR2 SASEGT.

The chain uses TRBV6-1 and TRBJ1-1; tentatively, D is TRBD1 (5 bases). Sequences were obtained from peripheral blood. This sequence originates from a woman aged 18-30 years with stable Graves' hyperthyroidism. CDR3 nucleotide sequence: TGTGCCAGCACCTGGGAAGGCGGGGGATGCTTCTTT. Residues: CASTWEGGGCFF.